The T cell receptor (beta chain) described here comes from a study of shared clonotypes between healthy human individuals. Overall study context: A donor's plate count was three for CD4 naive and three for CD4 memory; CD8 naive had two and CD8 memory one.

Each cell subset's genomic DNA was divided evenly among several immunoSEQ plates. Assay: immunoSEQ multiplex PCR; the TCRdb copy retains only in-frame clones and omits some. The sample contains approximately 1.5 million clones, 95% to 99% of which appear only once. Notes on this clone: What it binds is unknown.

Study results and limitations: Memory subsets had estimated richness that was generally smaller than that of naive subsets.

The source of this sequence is a man aged 25 to 45 in good health. The material sequenced was naive CD4+ T cells sorted from blood. Subset: CD45RA+ positively selected.

This CDR3 is CASSRDVSLAYEQYF. The CDR3 DNA sequence: TGCGCCAGCAGCCGGGACGTCAGTCTAGCGTACGAGCAGTACTTC. The chain couples TRBV5-1 to TRBJ2-7; D is possibly TRBD2 (6 bases). The CDR3 contains 15 residues. Per germline, CDR1 SGHRS and CDR2 YFSETQ. The V end was cut by 4 bases, the J end by 4 bases, with 18 bases between.